This T cell receptor beta chain was sequenced for a study of T cell clusters in autoimmune cytopenias. In the study overall: A median of approximately 50,000 TRB reads per sample yielded a median approximately 2,500 distinct clonotypes. Findings and limits, study-wide: Primary autoimmune cytopenia patients seemingly lacked the physiological T cell clusters found in healthy donors.

In regard to this clonotype: The antigen is unknown.

TRB was amplified from approximately 250 ng of peripheral blood genomic DNA per sample. Germline CDR1 SGHVS, CDR2 FNYEAQ. The CDR3 loop spans 15 amino acids. One tube held mixed TRB-A and TRB-B primer pools for touch-down PCR. TCRdb reprocessed the multiplex PCR reads and keeps a single row for each CDR3 protein, giving no DNA. The specimen's table records 5,000 to 6,500 distinct CDR3 sequences. The rearrangement uses TRBV7-6 and TRBJ1-5. The source material was peripheral blood. This clonotype was obtained from a human donor with an autoimmune cytopenia or autoimmune hepatitis (not recorded which). CDR3 sequence reads: CASSLGDGPNQPQHF.